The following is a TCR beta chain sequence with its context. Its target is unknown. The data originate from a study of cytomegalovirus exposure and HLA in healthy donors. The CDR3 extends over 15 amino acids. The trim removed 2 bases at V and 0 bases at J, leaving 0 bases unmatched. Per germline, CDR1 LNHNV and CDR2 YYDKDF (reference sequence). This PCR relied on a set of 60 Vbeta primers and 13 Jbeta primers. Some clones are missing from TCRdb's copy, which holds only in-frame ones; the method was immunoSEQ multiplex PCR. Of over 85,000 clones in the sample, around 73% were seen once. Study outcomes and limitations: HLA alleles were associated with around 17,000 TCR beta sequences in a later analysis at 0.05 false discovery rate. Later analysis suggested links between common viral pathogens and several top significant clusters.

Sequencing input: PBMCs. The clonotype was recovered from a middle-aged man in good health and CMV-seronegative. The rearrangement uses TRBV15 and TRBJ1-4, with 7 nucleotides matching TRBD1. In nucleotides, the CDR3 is TGTGCCACCAGCAGAACAGGGGCAACTAATGAAAAACTGTTTTTT. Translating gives CATSRTGATNEKLFF.